The next 24 T cell receptor beta chains were all read from a single sample in a study of T cells in Graves' hyperthyroidism and ophthalmopathy (dated by TCRdb to the late 2010s). Library generation was performed with multiplex PCR. Sequencing relied on an Illumina HiSeq 2000. The TCR beta CDR3 regions were amplified from RNA transcripts. The TCR CDR3 was subjected to a first round of RT-PCR using the HTBI primer set and the Qiagen OneStep RT-PCR kit. TCRdb reworked the public reads: Q25 trimming with fastp, MiXCR clone assembly, productive beta chains retained. Each CDR3 protein appears once, grouped with its most common genes and DNA. Within this sample are a few hundred thousand distinct CDR3 sequences, with just under 15% of them counted one time only. 30% to 35% of the sample comes from the top ten. Sequencing input: blood. The receptors were gathered from a woman aged 25-40 years with Graves' hyperthyroidism.

A remark on this clonotype: This may come from a read error, since a much larger clone is one base off. The chain couples TRBV24-1 to TRBJ2-1; 12 positions match TRBD2. Germline trimming cut 7 bases from V and 8 bases from J; bases unmatched to any gene: 5. Per germline, CDR1 KGHDR and CDR2 SFDVKD. The CDR3 is 14 residues long. CDR3 protein: CATRTSGRLHEQFF. The CDR3 DNA reads as TGTGCCACCAGAACTAGCGGGAGGCTCCATGAGCAGTTCTTC.

This clonotype has a count of ten or more. V usage is TRBV7-2 and J usage is TRBJ1-2, with 7 bases fitting TRBD1. The CDR3 contains 15 residues. Germline lookup yields CDR1 SGHTA and CDR2 FQGNSA. V was clipped by 5 bases and J by 2 bases; unmatched bases: 8. The CDR3 here is CASSIPGGKNYGYTF. The CDR3 DNA reads as TGTGCCAGCAGCATCCCAGGGGGAAAGAACTATGGCTACACCTTC.

CDR3 protein: CSAVSGVALGEQYF. The CDR3 DNA is TGCAGTGCTGTCTCAGGGGTCGCATTAGGCGAGCAGTACTTC. The J gene is TRBJ2-7, the V gene TRBV20-1; tentative D call: TRBD1 (6 bases). CDR1 DFQATT and CDR2 SNEGSKA come from the germline V gene (reference sequence). The ends were cut back, 5 bases at V and 6 bases at J, with 20 bases in the middle. This CDR3 is built from 14 residues.

In this sample, this clonotype turned up many times. The chain links TRBV28 to TRBJ1-2; D gene uncertain. The CDR3 loop spans 12 amino acids. The germline V gene encodes CDR1 MDHEN and CDR2 SYDVKM. The V end lost 6 bases, the J end lost 8 bases, and 13 bases lay between the germline ends. CDR3 bases: TGTGCCAGCAGGGCGGCAGGTACCGGCTACACCTTC. Protein product: CASRAAGTGYTF.

The rearrangement uses TRBV14 and TRBJ2-3, with 14 bases lining up with TRBD2. The CDR3 sequence is 18 residues long. The junction had 10 bases not matched to a gene; V was cut back by 4 bases and J by 4 bases. Germline loops: CDR1 SGHDN, CDR2 FVKESK. The CDR3 DNA sequence: TGTGCCAGCAGCCTAACCGGGACTAGCGGGAGTCGGGCAGATACGCAGTATTTT. Translating it yields CASSLTGTSGSRADTQYF. The full variable domain, with the rest looked up from reference TRBV14 and TRBJ2-3, is EAGVTQFPSHSVIEKGQTVTLRCDPISGHDNLYWYRRVMGKEIKFLLHFVKESKQDESGMPNNRFLAERTGGTYSTLKVQPAELEDSGVYFCASSLTGTSGSRADTQYFGPGTRLTVL.

The CDR3 loop is CASSFHIFFEQFF. The CDR3 DNA reads TGTGCCAGCAGTTTCCATATCTTCTTTGAGCAGTTCTTC. J is TRBJ2-1 and V is TRBV28; D not resolved. Germline loops: CDR1 MDHEN, CDR2 SYDVKM. The ends were cut back, 3 bases at V and 9 bases at J, with 12 bases in the middle. The CDR3 is made up of 13 amino acids.

V is TRBV3-1 and J is TRBJ2-3; 12 bases fit TRBD2. Trimming removed 4 bases from V and 6 bases from J; junction bases left unmatched: 8. This CDR3 has 16 amino acids. The germline V gene has CDR1 LGHDT and CDR2 YNNKEL (reference sequence). CDR3 sequence (DNA): TGTGCCAGCAGCCCAAGACTAGCGGGAGATTTGGATACGCAGTATTTT. Protein product: CASSPRLAGDLDTQYF.

In this sample, this clonotype turned up many times. This chain joins TRBV28 and TRBJ1-2; no reliable D call. The V end was cut by 7 bases, the J end by 4 bases, with 13 bases between. This CDR3 has 13 amino acids. Germline assignment: CDR1 MDHEN and CDR2 SYDVKM. CDR3 DNA: TGTGCCAGCACCCGTGAGGGCGGCTATGGCTACACCTTC. This encodes CASTREGGYGYTF.

Only a few counts were recorded for this clonotype. The gene calls are TRBV6-1 and TRBJ1-2; unclear D gene. CDR3 length: 13 residues. Trimming left V 4 bases short and J 2 bases short, with 8 bases between. The V gene's germline CDR1 is MNHNS and CDR2 SASEGT. CDR3 in amino acids: CASSGYRNYGYTF. CDR3 nucleotides: TGTGCCAGCAGTGGTTACAGAAACTATGGCTACACCTTC.

This clonotype occurred many times. The chain joins TRBV5-5 to TRBJ2-5, with 7 bases fitting TRBD2. Losses at the gene ends were 4 bases for V and 1 base for J; bases not matched to a gene: 7. CDR1 and CDR2 from the germline V gene are SGHKS and YYEKEE (reference sequence). This CDR3 is 15 amino acids long. The CDR3 protein is CASSPGTTPQETQYF. In DNA form, the CDR3 reads TGTGCCAGCAGCCCAGGGACTACCCCCCAAGAGACCCAGTACTTC.

The rearrangement uses TRBV15 and TRBJ2-2; D is undetermined. CDR1 and CDR2 (germline): LNHNV, YYDKDF (reference sequence). With 0 bases removed from V and 1 base from J, the gap between germline ends came to 9 bases. This CDR3 comprises 16 residues. CDR3 bases: TGTGCCACCAGCAGAGAATCCAGGAGGAACACCGGGGAGCTGTTTTTT. It codes for CATSRESRRNTGELFF.

The V gene is TRBV30, the J gene TRBJ2-5; 8 nucleotides line up with TRBD2. The CDR3 extends over 17 amino acids. After removal of 0 bases from V and 3 bases from J, the junction contained 12 bases not matched to a gene. The germline V gene encodes CDR1 GTSNPN and CDR2 SVGIG (reference sequence). The chain's CDR3 is CAWSVKSPGLVEETQYF. The CDR3 bases are TGTGCCTGGAGTGTAAAATCCCCGGGACTAGTTGAAGAGACCCAGTACTTC.

The rearrangement uses TRBV19 and TRBJ2-1; D not certain. The CDR3 runs to 11 residues. CDR1 LNHDA and CDR2 SQIVND come from the germline V gene (reference sequence). Trimming left V 9 bases short and J 9 bases short, with 12 bases between. The CDR3 sequence is CARPALVEQFF. The CDR3 DNA follows: TGTGCCAGGCCTGCATTGGTTGAGCAGTTCTTC.

Many counts were recorded for this clonotype. The chain recombines TRBV20-1 with TRBJ2-7, with a tentative D call TRBD2 (5 bases). The germline V and J ends were trimmed by 4 bases and 4 bases, with 23 bases remaining between them. Germline CDR1 is DFQATT and CDR2 is SNEGSKA (reference sequence). This CDR3 is built from 16 residues. In DNA form, the CDR3 reads TGCAGTGCTACCCGAAGAGCCGTGGCAGGACTGTACGAGCAGTACTTC. Protein product: CSATRRAVAGLYEQYF.

This clonotype was detected a few times. The V call is TRBV19, the J call TRBJ2-1, with unresolved D. The V end was cut by 3 bases, the J end by 8 bases, with 11 bases between. Germline loops: CDR1 LNHDA, CDR2 SQIVND (reference sequence). The CDR3 consists of 13 residues. The CDR3 DNA reads TGTGCCAGTAGTATCCGTCCCGGGCATGAGCAGTTCTTC. It specifies CASSIRPGHEQFF.

J is TRBJ1-4 and V is TRBV6-2 or TRBV6-3; the D gene is possibly TRBD1 (6 bases). Germline lookup yields CDR1 MNHEY and CDR2 SVGEGT. Between the trimmed V and J ends, which lost 0 bases and 3 bases, there was a span of 11 bases. This CDR3 is built from 16 residues. CDR3 DNA sequence: TGTGCCAGCAGTTACTCCCCGGACAGCTCTAATGAAAAACTGTTTTTT. Translated, it gives CASSYSPDSSNEKLFF.

The rearrangement joins TRBV6-1 to TRBJ2-2; tentative D call: TRBD1 (5 bases). Germline lookup yields CDR1 MNHNS and CDR2 SASEGT. The CDR3 runs to 14 residues. Trimming removed 6 bases at V and 0 bases at J, with 8 bases between. This CDR3 is CASRKGTNTGELFF. For the CDR3, the DNA is TGTGCCAGCAGAAAGGGGACGAACACCGGGGAGCTGTTTTTT.

In this sample, this clonotype turned up a few times. The chain links TRBV24-1 to TRBJ2-3; D unresolved. Germline V lookup: CDR1 KGHDR, CDR2 SFDVKD. The V end was cut by 4 bases, the J end by 2 bases, with 3 bases between. CDR3 length: 12 amino acids. For the CDR3, the DNA is TGTGCCACCAGTGACCCCACAGATACGCAGTATTTT. Its protein is CATSDPTDTQYF.

The genes are TRBV20-1 and TRBJ2-3, with D unresolved. The length of the CDR3 is 15 residues. Deletions cut 5 bases from V and 0 bases from J, with 15 bases between. Germline V gene sequence: CDR1 DFQATT, CDR2 SNEGSKA (reference sequence). The CDR3 DNA is TGCAGTGCTTTTGGACCGACGACTAGCACAGATACGCAGTATTTT. Protein: CSAFGPTTSTDTQYF.

The chain's CDR3 is CASRGLAGGPREQYF. The CDR3 nucleotides are TGTGCCAGCAGGGGACTAGCGGGAGGCCCACGCGAGCAGTACTTC. V gene TRBV6-1 combines with J gene TRBJ2-7; 15 bases line up with TRBD2. Germline assignment: CDR1 MNHNS and CDR2 SASEGT. V gave up 6 bases and J gave up 6 bases; unmatched junction bases: 6. The CDR3 runs to 15 residues.

This clonotype was seen many times. This chain uses TRBV20-1 with TRBJ2-1; 9 bases fit TRBD1. CDR1 is DFQATT, CDR2 SNEGSKA, per germline (reference sequence). With V trimmed by 2 bases and J by 8 bases, 10 bases remained unmatched. CDR3 length equals 15 residues. The DNA for the CDR3 is TGCAGTGCTAGACAACGGGACAGGGTGATTTATGAGCAGTTCTTC. Amino acid sequence: CSARQRDRVIYEQFF.

The CDR3 is CASSQDPGQANTEAFF. The CDR3 DNA reads as TGTGCCAGCAGCCAAGACCCGGGACAGGCGAACACTGAAGCTTTCTTT. The gene calls are TRBV3-1 and TRBJ1-1; TRBD1 aligns across 8 bases. Germline CDR1 reads LGHDT; CDR2 reads YNNKEL (reference sequence). J was trimmed by 1 base and V by 0 bases; bases with no gene match: 4. The CDR3 consists of 16 residues.

This clonotype came up a few times. The chain recombines TRBV4-1 with TRBJ2-7; D not resolved. Germline V lookup: CDR1 MGHRA, CDR2 YSYEKL. The CDR3 is made up of 13 amino acids. The V end was cut by 1 base, the J end by 7 bases, with 11 bases between. The CDR3 here is CASSQVILEEQYF. The CDR3 nucleotides read TGCGCCAGCAGCCAAGTCATCCTTGAGGAGCAGTACTTC.

The chain recombines TRBV19 with TRBJ1-5; 9 bases agree with TRBD1. Germline trimming cut 7 bases from V and 5 bases from J; bases unmatched to any gene: 9. The CDR3 is 15 amino acids. From germline, CDR1 is LNHDA and CDR2 SQIVND (reference sequence). The CDR3 bases are TGTGCCAGTACCCCGGACAGGGGTCTTTATCAGCCCCAGCATTTT. Its translation: CASTPDRGLYQPQHF. Filled out from reference TRBV19 and TRBJ1-5, the complete variable domain reads DGGITQSPKYLFRKEGQNVTLSCEQNLNHDAMYWYRQDPGQGLRLIYYSQIVNDFQKGDIAEGYSVSREKKESFPLTVTSAQKNPTAFYLCASTPDRGLYQPQHFGDGTRLSIL.